The 32 T cell receptor beta chains presented below share a single source sample, sequenced in a study of preoperative IRX-2 immunotherapy in early breast cancer (dated by TCRdb to the late 2010s). The intended sense of this specimen's treatment or condition label: preoperative locoregional IRX-2 cytokine immunotherapy. Receptor libraries were prepared by the immunoSEQ multiplex PCR assay. The immuneACCESS repertoire file appears here via TCRdb, limited to in-frame rearrangements. These files lack a portion of the clones; in checked studies, under half of the deficit traces to unresolved V genes, and the cause of the others is not known. The sample contains approximately 30,000 clones, roughly 86% of them found a single time. The top ten hold roughly 1.6% of the sample. The source was tumor tissue, collected after IRX-2 immunotherapy. The receptors derive from a human donor with breast cancer.

CDR3 sequence (DNA): TGTGCTAGTGGTTTGGTACAAACAGATACGCAGTATTTT. Residues: CASGLVQTDTQYF. The chain is built from TRBV12-5 and TRBJ2-3; D not certain. V shed 0 bases and J shed 3 bases, with 4 bases lying between them. The CDR3 spans 13 residues. Germline CDR1 reads LGHNT; CDR2 reads FRNRAP.

The V and J genes are TRBV6-8 and TRBJ1-4; D perhaps matches TRBD1 (5 bases). The CDR3 loop spans 17 amino acids. Germline lookup yields CDR1 MNHGY and CDR2 SAAAGT. Trimming left V 7 bases short and J 5 bases short, with 23 bases between. The CDR3 protein is CASTRGSGLWENEKLFF. The CDR3 bases are TGTGCCAGCACCAGAGGGTCGGGGCTTTGGGAGAATGAAAAACTGTTTTTT.

This clone came up a few times. The chain employs TRBV28 and TRBJ2-7; no definite D call. CDR3 length: 13 residues. From germline, CDR1 is MDHEN and CDR2 SYDVKM. With 2 bases removed from V and 2 bases from J, the gap between germline ends came to 7 bases. CDR3 coding DNA: TGTGCCAGCAGTTTAGGATCGACCTACGAGCAGTACGTC. Protein: CASSLGSTYEQYV.

The rearrangement uses TRBV30 and TRBJ1-1; TRBD1 is a possible D gene (6 bases). The CDR3 has 13 residues. Trimming stripped 5 bases from V and 2 bases from J, with 12 bases between. CDR1 is GTSNPN and CDR2 is SVGIG in the germline V gene (reference sequence). In nucleotides, the CDR3 is TGTGCCTGGCACCTGGGGGGCAACACTGAAGCTTTCTTT. Protein: CAWHLGGNTEAFF.

CDR3 in amino acids: CASSLEGRTEAFF. CDR3 nucleotide sequence: TGTGCCAGCAGCTTAGAGGGGAGGACTGAAGCTTTCTTT. J is TRBJ1-1 and V is TRBV7-1, with TRBD1 as a possible D gene (5 bases). TRBV7-1 counts as an open reading frame of uncertain function. V dropped 4 bases and J dropped 5 bases, with 11 bases sitting between them. The CDR3 has 13 amino acids.

J is TRBJ1-3 and V is TRBV6-9; 7 bases are a match to TRBD1. The J segment lost 0 bases and the V segment lost 3 bases, leaving 2 bases of the junction unmatched. From germline, CDR1 is MNHGY and CDR2 SVAAGI. The CDR3 covers 15 residues. CDR3 bases: TGTGCCAGCAGTTACAGGGGGAGCTCTGGAAACACCATATATTTT. Protein sequence: CASSYRGSSGNTIYF.

The chain has TRBV19 and TRBJ2-3, with 12 bases lining up with TRBD2. V dropped 1 base and J dropped 5; count of bases not matched to a gene: 4. The CDR3 is made up of 16 amino acids. CDR1 is LNHDA and CDR2 is SQIVND in the germline V gene (reference sequence). CDR3 DNA: TGTGCCAGTAGTATAGGTCTAGCGGGAGGGCAAGATACGCAGTATTTT. Encoded protein: CASSIGLAGGQDTQYF.

This rearrangement joins TRBV5-1 to TRBJ2-5, with 9 bases that match TRBD2. V dropped 0 bases and J dropped 4; count of bases not matched to a gene: 10. This CDR3 comprises 17 residues. CDR1 is SGHRS and CDR2 is YFSETQ in the germline V gene. CDR3 protein: CASSLVGSGRRGETQYF. CDR3 coding DNA: TGCGCCAGCAGCTTGGTTGGTAGCGGGAGACGCGGAGAGACCCAGTACTTC.

V usage is TRBV1 and J usage is TRBJ1-5; the DNA was not used to check the table's D call, TRBD1. TRBV1 is listed as a pseudogene. The length of the CDR3 is 17 residues. CDR3 coding DNA: TGCGCCAGCAGCCAAGAATGGCAGGGGGCGAGCAATCAGCCCCAGCATTTT. It is translated as CASSQEWQGASNQPQHF.

This clone appeared a single time. J is TRBJ2-7 and V is TRBV28; no definite D call. The germline V gene encodes CDR1 MDHEN and CDR2 SYDVKM. The CDR3 length is 13 residues. V lost 1 base and J 7 bases, leaving 11 bases between the germline ends. Here the CDR3 DNA reads TGTGCCAGCAGTTTATATCCCTCGAGGGAGCAGTACGTC. Residues: CASSLYPSREQYV.

The V call is TRBV5-1, the J call TRBJ2-3; tentatively, D is TRBD1 (6 bases). The V gene lost 0 bases and the J gene lost 1 base, with 9 bases spanning the gap. The CDR3 contains 15 residues. CDR1 and CDR2 (germline): SGHRS, YFSETQ. The CDR3 region is CASSLGGPGTDTQYF. CDR3 in DNA: TGCGCCAGCAGCTTGGGGGGGCCAGGCACAGATACGCAGTATTTT.

This clone turned up a few times. CDR3 nucleotides: TGTGCCAGCAGTTACACCGGGACCAAGGCGTCAGATACGCAGTATTTT. Amino acids: CASSYTGTKASDTQYF. This rearrangement joins TRBV6-8 to TRBJ2-3; D possibly uses TRBD1 or TRBD2 (5 bases each). The CDR3 loop spans 16 amino acids. Trimming shortened V by 2 bases and J by 4 bases, and 16 bases separated the two germline ends. The V gene's germline CDR1 is MNHGY and CDR2 SAAAGT.

The chain has TRBV6-8 and TRBJ2-5; D is possibly TRBD1 or TRBD2 (5 bases each). The CDR3 sequence is 19 residues long. Germline CDR1 MNHGY, CDR2 SAAAGT. V dropped 8 bases and J dropped 5 bases, with 33 bases sitting between them. The CDR3 coding sequence is TGTGCCAGCCGGCTTCTCCCGGGACGGACATTAGTTTTCGTCGAGACCCAGTACTTC. Translating it yields CASRLLPGRTLVFVETQYF.

CDR3 DNA: TGTGCCAGCAGTTACTCGGGGGCGGTTACCTCTGGCTACACCTTC. Protein product: CASSYSGAVTSGYTF. V usage is TRBV6-8 and J usage is TRBJ1-2; possibly TRBD1 for D (6 bases). Trimming stripped 0 bases from V and 7 bases from J, with 15 bases between. The CDR3 covers 15 residues. Germline values: CDR1 MNHGY, CDR2 SAAAGT.

The chain is built from TRBV7-8 and TRBJ1-4, with 8 bases fitting TRBD1. This CDR3 comprises 14 residues. V lost 5 bases to trimming and J lost 6 bases; unmatched junction nucleotides: 5. Germline loops: CDR1 SGHVS, CDR2 FQNEAQ. Here the CDR3 DNA reads TGTGCCAGCAGCCCTGACAGGGGAGATGAAAAACTGTTTTTT. This sequence encodes CASSPDRGDEKLFF.

The chain joins TRBV28 to TRBJ2-3; no reliable D call. CDR1 is MDHEN and CDR2 is SYDVKM in the germline V gene. V was pared by 3 bases and J by 0 bases, with 10 bases between. The CDR3 runs to 15 residues. The CDR3 loop reads CASSFRRGSTDTQYF. The CDR3 coding sequence is TGTGCCAGCAGTTTCCGCCGAGGCAGCACAGATACGCAGTATTTT.

The table lists this clone with a few counts. The chain recombines TRBV6-8 with TRBJ1-6, with a tentative D call TRBD1 (5 bases). Germline values: CDR1 MNHGY, CDR2 SAAAGT. This CDR3 contains 17 residues. Between the trimmed V and J ends, which lost 5 bases and 6 bases, there was a span of 20 bases. Written as DNA, the CDR3 is TGTGCCAGCAGTGGAGGACCCCCGGGACGGACTAATTCACCCCTCCACTTT. Amino acid sequence: CASSGGPPGRTNSPLHF.

This chain links TRBV19 with TRBJ2-3; D remains ambiguous. This CDR3 has 16 amino acids. Germline V gene data show CDR1 as LNHDA and CDR2 as SQIVND (reference sequence). Trimming took off 4 bases at V and 1 base at J, with 15 bases between the two ends. The CDR3 DNA follows: TGTGCCAGTAGTACTTTAGGCGTTTACGGCACAGATACGCAGTATTTT. Encoded protein: CASSTLGVYGTDTQYF.

CDR3 in amino acids: CASTSPQGARGYTF. The CDR3 nucleotides are TGTGCCAGCACTTCACCACAGGGGGCGCGAGGCTACACCTTC. The chain couples TRBV6-8 to TRBJ1-2; TRBD1 aligns across 9 bases. This CDR3 region has 14 residues. Germline loops: CDR1 MNHGY, CDR2 SAAAGT. V lost 7 bases, J lost 8 bases, and 11 bases stayed unmatched.

This clone was observed a single time. V and J are TRBV12-5 and TRBJ1-1; a possible D gene is TRBD1 (6 bases). Deletions cut 5 bases from V and 3 bases from J, with 31 bases between. Germline V gives CDR1 LGHNT, CDR2 FRNRAP. The length of the CDR3 is 20 residues. DNA of the CDR3: TGTGCTAGTGGTAACCCCAACGGGGGCGCTGACTGGGCACTTCACACTGAAGCTTTCTTT. It specifies CASGNPNGGADWALHTEAFF.

V is TRBV29-1 and J is TRBJ1-1; possibly TRBD1 for D (5 bases). The germline CDR1 and CDR2 sequences are SQVTM and ANQGSEA. The CDR3 is 13 amino acids. Trimming removed 4 bases at V and 11 bases at J, with 20 bases between. DNA of the CDR3: TGCAGCGTTGTCCCCCGCCTATGGGGCATGGCTTTCTTT. It codes for CSVVPRLWGMAFF.

This clone was seen just once. The rearrangement joins TRBV7-1 to TRBJ2-2; D gene unclear. TRBV7-1 has ORF status, its function being uncertain. The CDR3 is 14 amino acids. V shed 4 bases and J shed 7 bases, with 13 bases lying between them. The CDR3 protein is CASSLKDLGGELFF. CDR3 DNA sequence: TGTGCCAGCAGCTTAAAAGACCTGGGCGGGGAGCTGTTTTTT.

The CDR3 region is CASSRGPDTQYF. The DNA for the CDR3 is TGTGCCAGTAGTAGGGGACCTGATACGCAGTATTTT. The V call is TRBV19, the J call TRBJ2-3; D assignment may be TRBD1 or TRBD2 (5 bases each). This CDR3 is 12 amino acids long. Germline CDR1 is LNHDA and CDR2 is SQIVND (reference sequence). Trimming cost V 4 bases and J 6 bases, with 8 bases left between them.

The V call is TRBV18, the J call TRBJ1-3; TRBD1 might be the D (5 bases). There are 13 residues in the CDR3. Trimming stripped 5 bases from V and 4 bases from J, with 9 bases between. Per germline, CDR1 KGHSH and CDR2 LQKENI. The CDR3 reads CASSDSAGNTIYF. The CDR3 region has the DNA TGTGCCAGCTCAGACAGCGCAGGAAACACCATATATTTT.

The chain links TRBV19 to TRBJ1-1; maybe TRBD1 (6 bases). The CDR3 sequence is 16 residues long. Trimming left V 5 bases short and J 1 base short, with 17 bases between. From germline, CDR1 is LNHDA and CDR2 SQIVND (reference sequence). The CDR3 DNA follows: TGTGCCAGTAGTCGTCCCGGGGGGGCTCGGAACACTGAAGCTTTCTTT. Translation: CASSRPGGARNTEAFF.

V usage is TRBV19 and J usage is TRBJ1-1; TRBD1 agrees at 9 bases. Germline CDR1 and CDR2: LNHDA and SQIVND (reference sequence). The CDR3 length is 15 residues. Trimming removed 3 bases from V and 0 bases from J; junction bases left unmatched: 2. The chain's CDR3 is CASSMDRGLNTEAFF. DNA of the CDR3: TGTGCCAGTAGTATGGACAGGGGTTTGAACACTGAAGCTTTCTTT. Looking up the rest from reference TRBV19 and TRBJ1-1 gives the full variable domain: DGGITQSPKYLFRKEGQNVTLSCEQNLNHDAMYWYRQDPGQGLRLIYYSQIVNDFQKGDIAEGYSVSREKKESFPLTVTSAQKNPTAFYLCASSMDRGLNTEAFFGQGTRLTVV.

V usage is TRBV6-8 and J usage is TRBJ2-1, with 7 bases matching TRBD1. Germline lookup yields CDR1 MNHGY and CDR2 SAAAGT. This CDR3 is 16 amino acids long. The V gene end was trimmed by 5 bases and the J gene end by 4 bases; junction bases not matched to a gene: 11. The CDR3 coding sequence is TGTGCCAGCAGTCGAATTGGGACAGCTTCGTACAATGAGCAGTTCTTC. It specifies CASSRIGTASYNEQFF.

The chain uses TRBV6-8 and TRBJ1-3, with D perhaps matching TRBD1 (5 bases). This CDR3 has 14 amino acids. The V gene's germline CDR1 is MNHGY and CDR2 SAAAGT. With 6 bases removed from V and 2 bases from J, the gap between germline ends came to 11 bases. CDR3 nucleotides: TGTGCCAGCAGATCCGGGGGGACTGGAAACACCATATATTTT. This sequence encodes CASRSGGTGNTIYF.

Comment on this clone: The junction departs from germline at one end; a sequencing error may be responsible. Written as DNA, the CDR3 is TGTGCCAGCAGTTACGTTGGGACAGGCCTCCACCTCTTC. Protein sequence: CASSYVGTGLHLF. The rearrangement links TRBV6-8 to TRBJ2-1, with 8 bases fitting TRBD1. The CDR3 has 13 amino acids. Germline V gives CDR1 MNHGY, CDR2 SAAAGT.

This chain uses TRBV19 with TRBJ1-5; D gene uncertain. Trimming removed 4 bases from V and 8 bases from J, with 12 bases in between. From germline, CDR1 is LNHDA and CDR2 SQIVND (reference sequence). The CDR3 sequence is 13 residues long. CDR3 residues: CASSNRDKKPQHF. The CDR3 DNA reads as TGTGCCAGTAGTAACCGGGATAAGAAGCCCCAGCATTTT.

The chain recombines TRBV12-5 with TRBJ2-1; 9 nucleotides match TRBD1. CDR3 length: 13 residues. The germline V gene has CDR1 LGHNT and CDR2 FRNRAP. As DNA, the CDR3 is TGTGCCAGCGGGGACAGGGCCCTCAATGAGCAGTTCTTC. This codes for CASGDRALNEQFF.

This sequence joins TRBV7-7 and TRBJ2-1, with D unresolved. V lost 3 bases to trimming and J lost 5 bases, with 17 bases between them. The CDR3 extends over 16 amino acids. Germline V CDR1 and CDR2: SSHAT, FNYEAQ (reference sequence). In nucleotides, the CDR3 is TGTGCCAGCAGCTTCACGGGCACACCCCTGAACAATGAGCAGTTCTTC. This sequence encodes CASSFTGTPLNNEQFF.